Detailed here is one T cell receptor beta chain. This sample stems from a study of shared clonotypes between healthy human individuals. This CDR3 contains 14 residues. The J segment lost 0 bases and the V segment lost 6 bases, leaving 5 bases of the junction unmatched. From germline, CDR1 is SQVTM and CDR2 ANQGSEA. Clones were read by immunoSEQ multiplex PCR, and TCRdb kept only the in-frame ones, dropping some. The data show roughly 2 million clones, 90% to 96% seen once. Material: naive CD4+ T cells sorted from blood. Regarding subset: CD45RA+ positively selected. The chain employs TRBV29-1 and TRBJ1-3, with 7 bases fitting TRBD1. This sequence originates from a young man in good health. The CDR3 DNA sequence: TGCAGCGTCTTACAGGGGAGCTCTGGAAACACCATATATTTT. As protein: CSVLQGSSGNTIYF.